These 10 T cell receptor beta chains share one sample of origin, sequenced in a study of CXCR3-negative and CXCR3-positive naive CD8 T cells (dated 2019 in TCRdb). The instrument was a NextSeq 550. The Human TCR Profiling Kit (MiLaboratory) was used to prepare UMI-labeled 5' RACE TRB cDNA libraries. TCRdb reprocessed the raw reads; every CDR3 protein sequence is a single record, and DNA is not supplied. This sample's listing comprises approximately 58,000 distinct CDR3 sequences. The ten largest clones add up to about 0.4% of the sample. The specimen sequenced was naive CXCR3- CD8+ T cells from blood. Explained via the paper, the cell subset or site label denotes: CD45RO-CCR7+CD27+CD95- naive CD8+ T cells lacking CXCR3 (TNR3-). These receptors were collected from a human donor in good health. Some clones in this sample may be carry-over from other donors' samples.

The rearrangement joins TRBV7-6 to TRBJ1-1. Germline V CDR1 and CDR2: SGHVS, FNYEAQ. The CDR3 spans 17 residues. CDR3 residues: CASSLVVPGPMNTEAFF.

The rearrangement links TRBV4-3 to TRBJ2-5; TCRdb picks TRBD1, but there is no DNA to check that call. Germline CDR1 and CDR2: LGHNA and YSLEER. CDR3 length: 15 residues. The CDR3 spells CASSRLQDRQETQYF.

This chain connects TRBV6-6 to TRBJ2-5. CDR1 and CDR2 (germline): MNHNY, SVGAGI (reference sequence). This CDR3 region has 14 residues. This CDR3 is CASSYPYGEETQYF.

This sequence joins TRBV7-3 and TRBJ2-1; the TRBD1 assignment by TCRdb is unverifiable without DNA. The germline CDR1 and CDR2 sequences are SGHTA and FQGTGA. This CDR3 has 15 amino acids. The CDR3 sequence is CASSVDRDSYNEQFF. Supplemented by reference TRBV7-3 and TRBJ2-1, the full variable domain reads GAGVSQTPSNKVTEKGKYVELRCDPISGHTALYWYRQSLGQGPEFLIYFQGTGAADDSGLPNDRFFAVRPEGSVSTLKIQRTERGDSAVYLCASSVDRDSYNEQFFGPGTRLTVL.

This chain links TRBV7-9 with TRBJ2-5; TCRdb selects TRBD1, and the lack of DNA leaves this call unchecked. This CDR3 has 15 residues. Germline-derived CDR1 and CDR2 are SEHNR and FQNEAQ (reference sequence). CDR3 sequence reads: CASSLEEGQQETQYF.

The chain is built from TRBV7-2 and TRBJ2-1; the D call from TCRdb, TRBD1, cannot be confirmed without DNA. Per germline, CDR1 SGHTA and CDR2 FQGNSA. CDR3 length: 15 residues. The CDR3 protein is CASSPNSGFGNEQFF.

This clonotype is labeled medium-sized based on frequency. CDR3: CASSESAPDIQSGFF. The rearrangement links TRBV10-2 to TRBJ2-1; the D gene TCRdb calls, TRBD1, cannot be checked with no DNA. The V gene's germline CDR1 is WSHSY and CDR2 SAAADI. This CDR3 spans 15 amino acids.

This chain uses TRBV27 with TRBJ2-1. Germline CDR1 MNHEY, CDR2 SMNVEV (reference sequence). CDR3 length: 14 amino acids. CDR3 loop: CASSLSSRYNEQFF.

CDR3: CASSFWDRGYEQYF. The rearrangement links TRBV12-3 or TRBV12-4 to TRBJ2-7; the D gene TCRdb calls, TRBD1, cannot be checked with no DNA. The CDR3 covers 14 residues.

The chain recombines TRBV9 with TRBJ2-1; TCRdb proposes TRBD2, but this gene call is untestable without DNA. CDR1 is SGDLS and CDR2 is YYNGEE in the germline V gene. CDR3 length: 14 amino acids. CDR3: CASSVERGYNEQFF.